Listed below are T cell receptor beta chains from one sample, sequenced in a study of T cells in Graves' hyperthyroidism and ophthalmopathy. TCRdb redid the calling of the multiplex PCR reads with MiXCR, one entry per CDR3 protein. The table records some 570,000 distinct CDR3 sequences, approximately 14% of them present only once. Sequenced material: blood. All receptors derive from a young woman with Graves' ophthalmopathy. The CDR3 runs from the conserved cysteine through the conserved F or W. A D gene is named only where the DNA matches it firmly. Size values are once, few and many counts, or a class for expanded clones, and some rows have none.

J | V | D | size | DNA | CDR3
TRBJ2-7 | TRBV6-2/TRBV6-3 | NA | many | TGTGCCAGCAGTTCAATCTACGAGCAGTACTTC | CASSSIYEQYF
TRBJ2-5 | TRBV3-1 | NA | many | TGTGCCAGCAGCCAATCAGTGGTCGGAGAGACCCAGTACTTC | CASSQSVVGETQYF
TRBJ1-1 | TRBV2 | NA | few | TGTGCCAGCATTTGGTGGCCGAGCACTGGAGCTTTCTTT | CASIWWPSTGAFF
TRBJ2-2 | TRBV6-1 | NA | few | TGTGCCAGCAGTGAAGCGGGACGGAGCACCGGGGAGCTGGTTTTT | CASSEAGRSTGELVF
TRBJ2-7 | TRBV19 | TRBD1 | NA | TGTGCCAGTAGTATTGGGACAGAGATTACCTACGAGCAGTACTTC | CASSIGTEITYEQYF
TRBJ2-7 | TRBV28 | TRBD2 | NA | TGTGCCAGCGTGACTAGCGGGACCTACGAGCAGTACTTC | CASVTSGTYEQYF
TRBJ1-2 | TRBV7-9 | NA | many | TGTGCCAGCAGCTTAGCGCTGGGGGGGGCGCGCTATGGCTACACCTTC | CASSLALGGARYGYTF
TRBJ2-5 | TRBV7-2 | NA | many | TGTGCCAGCAGCCCCCCCCGCGGGCACCAAGAGACCCAGTACTTC | CASSPPRGHQETQYF
TRBJ2-3 | TRBV12-3/TRBV12-4 | NA | many | TGTGCCAGCAGTTTCTGGGAGGGCACAGATACGCAGTATTTT | CASSFWEGTDTQYF
TRBJ2-5 | TRBV20-1 | NA | many | TGCAGTGCACTGAACCGGGCTACGGGGACCCAGTACTTC | CSALNRATGTQYF
TRBJ2-3 | TRBV30 | NA | many | TGTGCCTGGACCGGGCTTGATACGCAGTATTTT | CAWTGLDTQYF
TRBJ2-7 | TRBV29-1 | TRBD1 | NA | TGCAGCGTTGTAGGGACAGGGGGCTACGAGCAGTACTTC | CSVVGTGGYEQYF
TRBJ2-1 | TRBV19 | TRBD2 | NA | TGTGTCACGACAACGGGAGGCCCCCACAATGAGCAGTTCTTC | CVTTTGGPHNEQFF
TRBJ1-6 | TRBV7-8 | NA | NA | TGTGCCAGCAGCTTACCCGGGGAGGGGGGATCACCCCTCCACTTT | CASSLPGEGGSPLHF
TRBJ1-2 | TRBV29-1 | NA | few | TGCAGCGTTGAAGTAAACTATGGCTACACCTTC | CSVEVNYGYTF
TRBJ2-2 | TRBV7-3 | TRBD2 | once | TGTGCCAGCAGCCGGACTAGCGGGAATCTGTTTTTT | CASSRTSGNLFF
TRBJ2-7 | TRBV28 | TRBD1 | NA | TGTGCCAGCGTTCCTCCGCTACACCTCCGGGACAGCTACGAGCAGTACTTC | CASVPPLHLRDSYEQYF
TRBJ2-3 | TRBV24-1 | NA | many | TGTGCCACCAGTGACCCGGGACAACCGAAGCAGTATTTT | CATSDPGQPKQYF
TRBJ1-3 | TRBV5-5 | NA | NA | TGTGCCAGCAGCTTGAGGGGACCCTCTGGAAACACCATATATTTT | CASSLRGPSGNTIYF
TRBJ2-3 | TRBV15 | NA | many | TGTGCCACCAGCAGGGAATCCCCCGGGGGCCACACAGATACGCAGTATTTT | CATSRESPGGHTDTQYF
TRBJ2-7 | TRBV28 | TRBD1 | many | TGTGCCAGCAGTCGGACAGGGGGTGGTTACGAGCAGTACTTC | CASSRTGGGYEQYF
TRBJ2-3 | TRBV24-1 | NA | few | TGTGCCACCAGTGACCAGTTAGAGGGCACAGATACGCAGTATTTT | CATSDQLEGTDTQYF
TRBJ2-1 | TRBV28 | TRBD1 | many | TGTGCCAGCGACACACAGGGACAGGGCTACAATGAGCAGTTCTTC | CASDTQGQGYNEQFF
TRBJ2-7 | TRBV9 | NA | NA | TGTGCCAGCAGCGTTAGTGCGGCGTACTCCTACGAGCAGTACTTC | CASSVSAAYSYEQYF
TRBJ2-3 | TRBV28 | NA | many | TGTGCCAGCAGTTTAATGGATACGCAGTATTTT | CASSLMDTQYF
TRBJ1-2 | TRBV20-1 | NA | many | TGCAGTGCTAGGGTCGCCAGGAACTATGGCTACACCTTC | CSARVARNYGYTF
TRBJ2-1 | TRBV4-1 | NA | NA | TGCGCCAGCAGCCAAGTGTCTAACTCCTACAATGAGCAGTTCTTC | CASSQVSNSYNEQFF